This passage covers 16 T cell receptor beta chains from one sample sequenced in a study of blood T cell repertoires in COVID-19 (dated by TCRdb to 2020 to 2022). The library was produced with the immunoSEQ multiplex PCR assay. TCRdb provides this immuneACCESS table in a form limited to in-frame rearrangements. Some clones are lacking; in checked studies, under half of them reflect an unresolved V gene, and why the rest are absent is not known. Present in this sample are around 360,000 clones, roughly 86% of which were seen just once. The ten largest clones take up around 1.9% of the sample. The sequenced sample consisted of PBMCs or T cells enriched from blood (not recorded which). These receptors all stem from a middle-aged man in a cohort exposed to, infected with or recovered from COVID-19 (not recorded which).

This chain joins TRBV28 and TRBJ1-2; TRBD1 matches 10 bases. V lost 6 bases, J lost 6 bases, and 4 bases stayed unmatched. CDR1 MDHEN and CDR2 SYDVKM come from the germline V gene. The CDR3 has 13 residues. CDR3 amino acids: CASRGQGRDGYTF. The CDR3 DNA follows: TGTGCCAGCAGGGGACAGGGGCGGGATGGCTACACCTTC.

The chain carries TRBV11-2 and TRBJ2-5; 8 bases are shared with TRBD2. The V gene's germline CDR1 is SGHAT and CDR2 FQNNGV. The length of the CDR3 is 15 residues. Trimming removed 1 base from V and 5 bases from J; junction bases left unmatched: 6. CDR3 amino acids: CASSLGGLVRETQYF. The CDR3 DNA reads TGTGCCAGCAGCTTAGGGGGACTAGTGCGTGAGACCCAGTACTTC.

This clone has more than one count but fewer than ten. The chain is built from TRBV20-1 and TRBJ2-7; 9 bases fit TRBD2. Germline V gene sequence: CDR1 DFQATT, CDR2 SNEGSKA (reference sequence). V shed 6 bases and J 4 bases; nucleotides not matched to a gene: 13. CDR3 length: 15 amino acids. In DNA form, the CDR3 reads TGCAGTGCCAGTACCGTCGGGCGGGGGGGTTACGAGCAGTACTTC. Its protein is CSASTVGRGGYEQYF.

The chain links TRBV18 to TRBJ2-7, with TRBD1 identical over 8 bases. Germline-derived CDR1 and CDR2 are KGHSH and LQKENI. CDR3 length: 14 residues. V gave up 1 base and J gave up 5 bases; unmatched junction bases: 4. This CDR3 is CASSPRQGADEQYF. CDR3 sequence (DNA): TGTGCCAGCTCACCACGTCAGGGGGCCGACGAGCAGTACTTC.

The V gene is TRBV5-5, the J gene TRBJ2-3, with D perhaps TRBD1 (6 bases). The CDR3 spans 13 residues. Germline V gene data show CDR1 as SGHKS and CDR2 as YYEKEE (reference sequence). V was trimmed by 4 bases and J by 7 bases, leaving 13 bases between them. For the CDR3, the DNA is TGTGCCAGCAGCCCGGGGACAACTTATACGCAGTATTTT. Translation: CASSPGTTYTQYF.

The rearrangement joins TRBV5-1 to TRBJ2-7; weak D call: TRBD2 (6 bases). CDR1 and CDR2 from the germline V gene are SGHRS and YFSETQ. The CDR3 covers 16 residues. The V end was cut by 0 bases, the J end by 0 bases, with 13 bases between. The CDR3 protein is CASSLDWRGNSYEQYF. CDR3 bases: TGCGCCAGCAGCTTGGATTGGCGGGGTAACTCCTACGAGCAGTACTTC. Filled out from reference TRBV5-1 and TRBJ2-7, the complete variable domain reads KAGVTQTPRYLIKTRGQQVTLSCSPISGHRSVSWYQQTPGQGLQFLFEYFSETQRNKGNFPGRFSGRQFSNSRSEMNVSTLELGDSALYLCASSLDWRGNSYEQYFGPGTRLTVT.

The chain uses TRBV9 and TRBJ1-1; a possible D gene is TRBD1 (5 bases). V was clipped by 0 bases and J by 0 bases, with 9 bases between them. In germline, CDR1 is SGDLS, CDR2 YYNGEE. The CDR3 loop spans 15 amino acids. The DNA for the CDR3 is TGTGCCAGCAGCGTAGACCAGGGTGTGAACACTGAAGCTTTCTTT. Translation: CASSVDQGVNTEAFF.

The V and J genes are TRBV27 and TRBJ2-1; 7 bases agree with TRBD2. Germline V gives CDR1 MNHEY, CDR2 SMNVEV (reference sequence). CDR3 size: 14 residues. The V and J ends lost 3 bases and 7 bases, in that order; junction bases with no gene match: 6. For the CDR3, the DNA is TGTGCCAGCAGTTTTTGGACTAGTAAGAATGAGCAGTTCTTC. It codes for CASSFWTSKNEQFF.

CDR3 protein: CASSLLLPPYEQYF. The CDR3 nucleotides read TGTGCCAGCAGCTTACTACTACCCCCCTACGAGCAGTACTTC. The chain links TRBV7-9 to TRBJ2-7; D ambiguous. From germline, CDR1 is SEHNR and CDR2 FQNEAQ (reference sequence). V was clipped by 2 bases and J by 2 bases, with 10 bases between them. This CDR3 contains 14 residues.

This chain joins TRBV28 and TRBJ2-7, with a tentative D call TRBD1 (6 bases). V was cut by 7 bases and J by 1 base, with 20 bases left in between. Per germline, CDR1 MDHEN and CDR2 SYDVKM. This CDR3 spans 16 amino acids. In nucleotides, the CDR3 is TGTGCCAGCACATACAGGGCGATTACCCGATCCTACGAGCAGTACTTC. Translated: CASTYRAITRSYEQYF.

V usage is TRBV7-9 and J usage is TRBJ2-2; TRBD2 might be the D (6 bases). The V end was cut by 3 bases, the J end by 2 bases, with 13 bases between. The CDR3 length is 16 residues. Germline values: CDR1 SEHNR, CDR2 FQNEAQ (reference sequence). Written as DNA, the CDR3 is TGTGCCAGCAGCTTTTCTAGCGCCCTTAACACCGGGGAGCTGTTTTTT. It translates to CASSFSSALNTGELFF.

The V call is TRBV6-1, the J call TRBJ1-6; D gene unclear. This CDR3 spans 16 amino acids. The ends were cut back, 4 bases at V and 0 bases at J, with 10 bases in the middle. Germline V gene lookup returns CDR1 MNHNS and CDR2 SASEGT. This CDR3 is CASSVDTSSYNSPLHF. The DNA of the CDR3 is TGTGCCAGCAGTGTAGACACTAGCTCCTATAATTCACCCCTCCACTTT.

The chain combines TRBV11-2 with TRBJ2-7; TRBD1 aligns across 11 bases. CDR1 and CDR2 (germline): SGHAT, FQNNGV. V lost 4 bases to trimming and J lost 4 bases; unmatched junction nucleotides: 3. CDR3 length: 14 residues. This CDR3 is CASSYGQGAYEQYF. Written as DNA, the CDR3 is TGTGCCAGCAGCTATGGACAGGGGGCTTACGAGCAGTACTTC.

This chain uses TRBV27 with TRBJ2-2, with no clear D. The germline V gene has CDR1 MNHEY and CDR2 SMNVEV (reference sequence). This CDR3 contains 12 residues. Trimming pared 5 bases from V and 5 bases from J, leaving 6 bases between. For the CDR3, the DNA is TGTGCCAGCAGTCTAGATACCGGGGAGCTGTTTTTT. This gives the protein CASSLDTGELFF.

The chain is built from TRBV3-1 (or the pseudogene TRBV3-2) and TRBJ2-1, with TRBD1 matching 7 bases. V was clipped by 4 bases and J by 15 bases; unmatched bases: 15. Germline CDR1 reads LGHDT; CDR2 reads YNNKEL (reference sequence). This CDR3 is 14 amino acids long. CDR3 nucleotides: TGTGCCAGCAGCCTAGAAGGACAGGCCAAATTTCTGTTCTTC. This translates into CASSLEGQAKFLFF.

The V gene is TRBV28, the J gene TRBJ2-7; 9 nucleotides line up with TRBD2. The CDR3 loop spans 14 amino acids. CDR1 is MDHEN and CDR2 is SYDVKM in the germline V gene. V was clipped by 5 bases and J by 0 bases; unmatched bases: 2. CDR3 in amino acids: CASSPAGGSYEQYF. In DNA, the CDR3 is TGTGCCAGCAGTCCAGCGGGAGGCTCCTACGAGCAGTACTTC. The full variable domain, with the rest looked up from reference TRBV28 and TRBJ2-7, is DVKVTQSSRYLVKRTGEKVFLECVQDMDHENMFWYRQDPGLGLRLIYFSYDVKMKEKGDIPEGYSVSREKKERFSLILESASTNQTSMYLCASSPAGGSYEQYFGPGTRLTVT.